A selection of T cell receptor beta chains follows, all from one sample in a study of blood T cell repertoires in COVID-19. Using immunoSEQ multiplex PCR, the repertoire was profiled, and TCRdb retains in-frame clones only, with some absent. The table has about 250,000 clones, roughly 87% seen once. What was sequenced was peripheral blood. The receptors come from a young man with active or convalescent COVID-19. The CDR3 runs from the conserved cysteine through the conserved F or W. For some rows the clone size is stated as once, few or many, or as a class when expanded; others skip it.

V	size	J	CDR3
TRBV20-1	NA	TRBJ2-2	CSASHVATANTGELFF
TRBV24-1	NA	TRBJ2-1	CATSDSKPGQGYNEQFF
TRBV4-2	NA	TRBJ1-2	CASSQEQGRDYGYTF
TRBV6-5	NA	TRBJ2-1	CASTRGLGNEQFF
TRBV5-1	NA	TRBJ2-2	CASSLPGQGDGTGELFF
TRBV9	NA	TRBJ1-1	CASSPLGSLLRAEAFF
TRBV11-2	NA	TRBJ1-1	CASSLGRTMNTEAFF
TRBV9	NA	TRBJ1-1	CASSVGSENTEAFF
TRBV4-3	few	TRBJ2-7	CASSQAIAGDPYEQYF
TRBV30	NA	TRBJ1-1	CAWGGLSGTEAFF
TRBV28	NA	TRBJ1-2	CASYQTGGPNYGYTF
TRBV6-5	NA	TRBJ1-4	CASSYASLRTNEKLFF